The 27 T cell receptor beta chains given below trace back to one sample, sequenced in a study of blood T cells in healthy people across ages. A second roughly 6 to 12 cycle PCR used barcoded and J-beta primers. TCRdb passed the 5' RACE reads through MiXCR, listing each CDR3 protein once. The sample shows 540,000 or so distinct CDR3 sequences, around 24% of them seen only once. The same data also contributed to another study, on T cells of mothers and their children.

The sequenced sample was blood. The receptors originated from a boy younger than 18 in good health.

The CDR3 DNA sequence: TGTGCCAGCAGCTTTACCGGTGAAAAACTGTTTTTT. Translation gives CASSFTGEKLFF. The chain couples TRBV7-9 to TRBJ1-4; D not resolved. CDR1 and CDR2 (germline): SEHNR, FQNEAQ (reference sequence). V gave up 3 bases and J gave up 7 bases, with 6 bases separating them. The CDR3 contains 12 residues. Together with reference TRBV7-9 and TRBJ1-4, the CDR3 gives the full variable domain: DTGVSQNPRHKITKRGQNVTFRCDPISEHNRLYWYRQTLGQGPEFLTYFQNEAQLEKSRLLSDRFSAERPKGSFSTLEIQRTEQGDSAMYLCASSFTGEKLFFGSGTQLSVL.

This clonotype was detected only a few times. The J gene is TRBJ2-3, the V gene TRBV9, with no clear D. Trimming took 3 bases from V and 0 from J, leaving 8 bases between them. CDR1 and CDR2 from the germline V gene are SGDLS and YYNGEE. The CDR3 runs to 14 residues. The CDR3 loop reads CASSADPSTDTQYF. In nucleotides, the CDR3 is TGTGCCAGCAGCGCCGACCCGAGCACAGATACGCAGTATTTT.

The chain employs TRBV4-3 and TRBJ2-3; 8 bases fit TRBD2. CDR3 size: 19 residues. Germline lookup yields CDR1 LGHNA and CDR2 YSLEER. Trimming at V came to 0 bases and at J to 9 bases, leaving 20 bases not matched to a gene. The CDR3 is CASSQDEGGSVGGRRTQYF. CDR3 in DNA: TGCGCCAGCAGCCAAGACGAAGGTGGCTCGGTGGGCGGGAGGCGCACGCAGTATTTT.

The rearrangement uses TRBV20-1 and TRBJ2-3; TRBD2 agrees at 10 bases. The CDR3 length is 19 residues. The germline V gene encodes CDR1 DFQATT and CDR2 SNEGSKA (reference sequence). V trimming: 0 bases; J trimming: 0 bases; junction bases outside the gene matches: 12. The CDR3 loop is CSARDTRASGGLSTDTQYF. CDR3 nucleotides: TGCAGTGCTAGAGATACAAGGGCTAGCGGGGGCCTTAGCACAGATACGCAGTATTTT.

The chain combines TRBV3-1 with TRBJ1-2; no clear D gene. The germline V gene encodes CDR1 LGHDT and CDR2 YNNKEL (reference sequence). This CDR3 is 17 amino acids long. V gave up 4 bases and J gave up 4 bases, with 22 bases separating them. The CDR3 loop reads CASSPSVVSGRSYGYTF. CDR3 bases: TGTGCCAGCAGCCCGTCGGTCGTATCGGGCAGAAGCTATGGCTACACCTTC.

A remark on this clonotype: The junction shows a germline mismatch at one end, possibly a read error. The rearrangement joins TRBV7-2 to TRBJ2-7; TRBD2 might be the D (6 bases). The germline gives CDR1 SGHTA, CDR2 FQGNSA. The CDR3 has 17 residues. CDR3: CAGSLGLGSGASYEQYF. In DNA, the CDR3 is TGTGCCGGCAGCTTGGGCCTTGGTAGCGGAGCGTCCTACGAGCAGTACTTC.

In this sample, this clonotype turned up a few times. J is TRBJ1-4 and V is TRBV10-3; D remains ambiguous. Germline V gene data show CDR1 as ENHRY and CDR2 as SYGVKD. The CDR3 length is 13 residues. Trimming stripped 11 bases from V and 4 bases from J, with 14 bases between. CDR3 sequence reads: CAANRALNEKLFF. The CDR3 DNA sequence: TGTGCCGCCAACCGGGCCCTTAATGAAAAACTGTTTTTT.

This sequence joins TRBV7-2 and TRBJ2-1; unclear D gene. The CDR3 has 17 residues. Germline-derived CDR1 and CDR2 are SGHTA and FQGNSA. Deletions cut 5 bases from V and 0 bases from J, with 17 bases between. DNA of the CDR3: TGTGCCAGCAGCCTCGAAAGTACGCGAGGCTCCTACAATGAGCAGTTCTTC. Translated, it gives CASSLESTRGSYNEQFF.

Only a few counts were recorded for this clonotype. CDR3 sequence reads: CASSLLTHRETQYF. The CDR3 region has the DNA TGTGCCAGCAGTTTACTGACCCACAGGGAGACCCAGTACTTC. The V gene is TRBV27, the J gene TRBJ2-5, with D tentatively TRBD1 (5 bases). The CDR3 covers 14 residues. Germline CDR1 MNHEY, CDR2 SMNVEV (reference sequence). The V end was cut by 2 bases, the J end by 5 bases, with 12 bases between.

V is TRBV21-1 and J is TRBJ2-1; TRBD2, as called in the table, went unchecked against the DNA. TRBV21-1 is reported as a pseudogene. The CDR3 runs to 16 residues. The CDR3 DNA sequence: TGTGCCAGCAGCAAAGATCTAGCGGGAGGGTCCGGGCGGCAGTTCTTC. This encodes CASSKDLAGGSGRQFF.

This clonotype has a handful of counts. The chain links TRBV7-8 to TRBJ2-5, with D possibly matching TRBD1 (5 bases). The better agreement between TRBJ2-1 and the DNA end casts doubt on the J call. The V gene's germline CDR1 is SGHVS and CDR2 FQNEAQ. The CDR3 sequence is 13 residues long. This CDR3 reads CASAMDTYNEQFF. The CDR3, as DNA: TGTGCCAGCGCCATGGACACTTACAATGAGCAGTTCTTC.

CDR3 coding DNA: TGTGCCAGCAGCCCGCTAAGTGGGACTATCTACAATGAGCAGTTCTTC. This codes for CASSPLSGTIYNEQFF. The chain has TRBV7-9 and TRBJ2-1; 7 bases align to TRBD2. This CDR3 comprises 16 residues. Germline loops: CDR1 SEHNR, CDR2 FQNEAQ (reference sequence). Germline trimming cut 5 bases from V and 3 bases from J; bases unmatched to any gene: 10.

This clonotype has a handful of counts. The chain employs TRBV9 and TRBJ1-2, with TRBD1 matching over 10 bases. Losses at the gene ends were 3 bases for V and 6 bases for J; bases not matched to a gene: 5. The germline V gene encodes CDR1 SGDLS and CDR2 YYNGEE. CDR3 length: 14 residues. The chain's CDR3 is CASSAVGTGDGYTF. In DNA form, the CDR3 reads TGTGCCAGCAGCGCCGTCGGGACAGGGGATGGCTACACCTTC.

Comments on this clonotype: A junction boundary mismatches the germline segment, possibly from a read error. This chain links TRBV13 with TRBJ1-2; 9 bases line up with TRBD1. The CDR3 is made up of 16 amino acids. In germline, CDR1 is PRHDT, CDR2 FYEKMQ (reference sequence). DNA for the CDR3: TGTGCCAGCAGCTTAAACAGGGGGCCCGGCCCCTATGGCTGCACCTTC. It encodes CASSLNRGPGPYGCTF. The entire variable domain, with the rest obtained from reference TRBV13 and TRBJ1-2, is as follows: AAGVIQSPRHLIKEKRETATLKCYPIPRHDTVYWYQQGPGQDPQFLISFYEKMQSDKGSIPDRFSAQQFSDYHSELNMSSLELGDSALYFCASSLNRGPGPYGCTFGSGTRLTVV.

This clonotype has a handful of counts. V and J are TRBV7-2 and TRBJ1-2, with D perhaps matching TRBD1 (5 bases). Trimming took 0 bases from V and 4 from J, leaving 15 bases between them. The CDR3 has 16 residues. Germline V gene lookup returns CDR1 SGHTA and CDR2 FQGNSA. In nucleotides, the CDR3 is TGTGCCAGCAGCTTAGCACGCCGGGCGGGGGGCTATGGCTACACCTTC. Amino acids: CASSLARRAGGYGYTF. Together with reference TRBV7-2 and TRBJ1-2, the CDR3 gives the full variable domain: GAGVSQSPSNKVTEKGKDVELRCDPISGHTALYWYRQSLGQGLEFLIYFQGNSAPDKSGLPSDRFSAERTGGSVSTLTIQRTQQEDSAVYLCASSLARRAGGYGYTFGSGTRLTVV.

The chain recombines TRBV25-1 with TRBJ2-1; 7 positions agree with TRBD2. The length of the CDR3 is 15 residues. V lost 2 bases, J lost 4 bases, and 5 bases stayed unmatched. Germline CDR1 is MGHDK and CDR2 is SYGVNS. CDR3 region: CASSEPGLDYNEQFF. DNA for the CDR3: TGTGCCAGCAGTGAACCAGGACTAGATTACAATGAGCAGTTCTTC.

A few counts support this clonotype. The J gene is TRBJ1-5, the V gene TRBV28; the match to TRBD1 covers 7 bases. V shed 6 bases, J shed 4 bases, and the junction held 24 bases outside the gene matches. CDR3 length: 20 amino acids. The germline gives CDR1 MDHEN, CDR2 SYDVKM. The CDR3 is CASRATSGTAPNFGNQPQHF. As DNA, the CDR3 is TGTGCCAGCAGGGCGACCTCCGGGACAGCTCCAAACTTCGGGAATCAGCCCCAGCATTTT.

The V gene is TRBV30, the J gene TRBJ1-2; unclear D gene. The CDR3 contains 13 residues. V lost 2 bases to trimming and J lost 5 bases, with 12 bases between them. Germline-derived CDR1 and CDR2 are GTSNPN and SVGIG (reference sequence). Here the CDR3 DNA reads TGTGCCTGGAGTTCGGGTAATTGGTATGGCTACACCTTC. Protein sequence: CAWSSGNWYGYTF.

This clonotype has just a few counts. The chain has TRBV7-2 and TRBJ2-1, with a possible D match to TRBD2 (6 bases). Germline CDR1 SGHTA, CDR2 FQGNSA. The length of the CDR3 is 15 residues. Trimming left V 6 bases short and J 6 bases short, with 18 bases between. The CDR3 DNA follows: TGTGCCAGCAGGCCCCGGGGGACGAAGGCCAATGAGCAGTTCTTC. Protein product: CASRPRGTKANEQFF. The full variable domain, completed using reference TRBV7-2 and TRBJ2-1, is GAGVSQSPSNKVTEKGKDVELRCDPISGHTALYWYRQSLGQGLEFLIYFQGNSAPDKSGLPSDRFSAERTGGSVSTLTIQRTQQEDSAVYLCASRPRGTKANEQFFGPGTRLTVL.

The chain has TRBV27 and TRBJ1-1; D is unresolved. V lost 5 bases to trimming and J lost 5 bases, with 15 bases between them. The CDR3 contains 14 residues. The germline V gene has CDR1 MNHEY and CDR2 SMNVEV (reference sequence). CDR3 region: CASSLLGGRTEAFF. The CDR3 nucleotides are TGTGCCAGCAGTCTTCTCGGCGGACGGACTGAAGCTTTCTTT.

The V gene is TRBV28, the J gene TRBJ1-1; 10 bases align to TRBD1. The germline V gene has CDR1 MDHEN and CDR2 SYDVKM. V gave up 6 bases and J gave up 8 bases; unmatched junction bases: 3. CDR3 size: 12 residues. The CDR3 DNA sequence: TGTGCCAGCAGGGACAGGGGGATCGAAGCTTTCTTT. Its translation: CASRDRGIEAFF.

The CDR3 loop is CASSGGHSTQYF. In DNA form, the CDR3 reads TGTGCCAGCAGTGGAGGACACTCGACGCAGTATTTT. The rearrangement links TRBV6-1 to TRBJ2-3, with D perhaps TRBD1 (5 bases). CDR1 and CDR2 (germline): MNHNS, SASEGT. The CDR3 is made up of 12 amino acids. Trimming removed 4 bases at V and 9 bases at J, with 11 bases between.

The V and J genes are TRBV2 and TRBJ2-1; 9 nucleotides match TRBD2. The V segment lost 3 bases and the J segment 0 bases; nucleotides outside the gene matches: 9. The germline V gene encodes CDR1 SNHLY and CDR2 FYNNEI. The CDR3 consists of 18 residues. The CDR3 protein is CASSDPSGVASSYNEQFF. The CDR3 bases are TGTGCCAGCAGTGACCCTAGCGGGGTCGCGAGCTCCTACAATGAGCAGTTCTTC.

This clonotype showed up just a few times. The chain uses TRBV25-1 and TRBJ1-4; the D gene is possibly TRBD1 (6 bases). The CDR3 extends over 15 amino acids. CDR1 and CDR2 (germline): MGHDK, SYGVNS. V dropped 5 bases and J dropped 4 bases, with 14 bases sitting between them. The CDR3 loop reads CASSWVQGVNEKLFF. Here the CDR3 DNA reads TGTGCCAGCAGTTGGGTACAGGGAGTTAATGAAAAACTGTTTTTT.

The chain has TRBV4-3 and TRBJ2-7; 9 bases agree with TRBD2. With V trimmed by 1 base and J by 3 bases, 4 bases remained unmatched. CDR3 length: 15 residues. The germline CDR1 and CDR2 sequences are LGHNA and YSLEER. CDR3 loop: CASSQAMRGGYEQYF. DNA for the CDR3: TGCGCCAGCAGCCAAGCGATGCGGGGGGGCTACGAGCAGTACTTC.

This clonotype has more than one count but fewer than ten. The rearrangement joins TRBV12-3 or TRBV12-4 to TRBJ2-5; D not resolved. This CDR3 region has 13 residues. Trimming left V 3 bases short and J 5 bases short, with 10 bases between. DNA of the CDR3: TGTGCCAGCAGTTTTGAGAGGTGGGAGACCCAGTACTTC. It translates to CASSFERWETQYF.

This clonotype was seen more than once but under ten times. The chain employs TRBV9 and TRBJ2-2, with D unclear. V was pared by 3 bases and J by 1 base, with 4 bases between. The CDR3 contains 13 residues. CDR1 SGDLS and CDR2 YYNGEE come from the germline V gene. CDR3 DNA: TGTGCCAGCAGCGCGGAGAACACCGGGGAGCTGTTTTTT. It encodes CASSAENTGELFF.